This T cell receptor (beta chain) is from a study of T cells in Graves' hyperthyroidism and ophthalmopathy. Overall study results and limits: Stable hyperthyroidism and ophthalmopathy were separated using 13 V-J signatures. The model's output predicted ophthalmopathy at a median of roughly 6.9 months prior to onset.

Stable hyperthyroidism: no ophthalmopathy progression over 18 months of follow-up. Turning to this clonotype: The antigen is unknown.

CDR1 and CDR2 (germline): DFQATT, SNEGSKA (reference sequence). Trimming pared 0 bases from V and 5 bases from J, leaving 7 bases between. The CDR3 consists of 13 residues. Amplification of TCR beta CDR3 regions used RNA as the template. Using the HTBI primer set, a first-round RT-PCR was run on the TCR CDR3. MiXCR, run by TCRdb on the multiplex PCR reads, gives a single entry per CDR3 protein. In the table there are hundreds of thousands of distinct CDR3 sequences, 38% of which are singletons. Sample: blood. The receptor's source is a man younger than 35 with Graves' hyperthyroidism. V is TRBV20-1 and J is TRBJ1-4; possible D gene TRBD1, 5 bases. CDR3 sequence: CSAREGQNEKLFF. In nucleotides, the CDR3 is TGCAGTGCTAGAGAGGGGCAGAATGAAAAACTGTTTTTT.